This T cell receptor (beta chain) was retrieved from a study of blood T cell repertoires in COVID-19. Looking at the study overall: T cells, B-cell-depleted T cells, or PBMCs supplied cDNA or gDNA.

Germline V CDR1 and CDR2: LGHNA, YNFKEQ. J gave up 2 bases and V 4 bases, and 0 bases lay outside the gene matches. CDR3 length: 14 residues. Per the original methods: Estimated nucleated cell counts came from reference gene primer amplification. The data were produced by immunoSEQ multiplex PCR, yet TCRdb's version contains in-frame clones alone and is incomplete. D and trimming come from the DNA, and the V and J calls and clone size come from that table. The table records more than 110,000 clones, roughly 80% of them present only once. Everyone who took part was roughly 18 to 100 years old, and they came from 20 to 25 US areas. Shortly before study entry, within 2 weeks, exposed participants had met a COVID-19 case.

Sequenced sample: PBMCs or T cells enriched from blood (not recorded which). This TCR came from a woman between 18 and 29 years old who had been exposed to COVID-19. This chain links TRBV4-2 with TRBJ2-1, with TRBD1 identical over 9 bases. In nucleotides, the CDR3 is TGTGCCAGCAGCCGACAGGGGGCCTACAATGAGCAGTTCTTC. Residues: CASSRQGAYNEQFF.